These T cell receptor beta chains were read from a single sample in a study of blood T cell repertoires in COVID-19. Only in-frame clones appear in the TCRdb table, and some are missing; sequencing was by immunoSEQ multiplex PCR. The data hold some 80,000 clones, with over 80% observed a single time. Sequenced: peripheral blood. The source of these receptors is a man in his fifties or sixties with active or convalescent COVID-19. Both conserved end residues are part of each CDR3. D genes are given only for firm matches. Clone sizes are given selectively: once, few, many, or a class where the clone is expanded.

>TRBV6-5|TRBJ1-6|15|few|.
TGTGCCAGCAGTTACGATACAGGGAATAATTCACCCCTCCACTTT
CASSYDTGNNSPLHF
>TRBV19|TRBJ2-7|15|once|TRBD1
TGTGCCAGTCATCCTTCCGGGACAGCATTTAGGGAGCAGTACTTC
CASHPSGTAFREQYF
>TRBV11-3|TRBJ1-3|15|.|.
TGTGCCAGCAGCTTAGGTGGCAGCTCTGGAAACACCATATATTTT
CASSLGGSSGNTIYF
>TRBV6-6|TRBJ1-1|13|.|TRBD1
TGTGCCAGCAGTTATCAGGGGGGCACTGAAGCTTTCTTT
CASSYQGGTEAFF
>TRBV3-1/TRBV3-2|TRBJ2-1|17|.|TRBD2
TGTGCCAGCAGCCACGCCCTACTAGCGGGGGGGCCATATGAGCAGTTCTTC
CASSHALLAGGPYEQFF
>TRBV7-2|TRBJ1-2|15|.|TRBD1
TGTGCCAGCAGCTTAGCTGGGACAGCGAACTATGGCTACACCTTC
CASSLAGTANYGYTF
>TRBV9|TRBJ2-7|15|few|.
TGTGCCAGCAGCGTAGATCACAGTATATACTACGAGCAGTACTTC
CASSVDHSIYYEQYF
>TRBV7-2|TRBJ1-3|16|.|.
TGTGCCAGCAGCTTAGACAGGGTCAGCTCTGGAAACACCATATATTTT
CASSLDRVSSGNTIYF
>TRBV5-4|TRBJ2-1|14|.|.
TGTGCCAGCAGCCCCGGGGGGCTCTACAATGAGCAGTTCTTC
CASSPGGLYNEQFF
>TRBV3-1/TRBV3-2|TRBJ1-1|14|few|TRBD1
TGTGCCAGCACCACAGGGGTCGGGAACACTGAAGCTTTCTTT
CASTTGVGNTEAFF
>TRBV4-3|TRBJ2-1|16|.|TRBD2
TGCGCCAGCAGCCAAGAGAGACTAGCGTCCTACAATGAGCAGTTCTTC
CASSQERLASYNEQFF
>TRBV10-3|TRBJ1-3|13|.|.
TGTGCCATCAGTGACAGCTCTGGAAACACCATATATTTT
CAISDSSGNTIYF
>TRBV27|TRBJ1-2|13|.|TRBD1
TGTGCCAGCAGGGGACAGGACCGCTATGGCTACACCTTC
CASRGQDRYGYTF
>TRBV6-4|TRBJ1-6|15|.|.
TGTGCCAGCAGTGAATTCAGGGGCGGCAATTCACCCCTCCACTTT
CASSEFRGGNSPLHF
>TRBV5-5|TRBJ1-4|15|.|TRBD1
TGTGCCAGCAGCCAACAGGGGGCTCCTAATGAAAAACTGTTTTTT
CASSQQGAPNEKLFF
>TRBV7-2|TRBJ1-6|16|.|.
TGTGCCAGCAGCTCAGGGTCCCGCGGCTATAATTCACCCCTCCACTTT
CASSSGSRGYNSPLHF
>TRBV27|TRBJ2-3|17|.|.
TGTGCCAGCAGTTTTTGGCGGGGGGGGCAGGGGGCCGATACGCAGTATTTT
CASSFWRGGQGADTQYF
>TRBV5-1|TRBJ2-7|14|.|TRBD1
TGCGCCAGCAGCCCCGGGACAGGGCGGTCCGAGCAGTACTTC
CASSPGTGRSEQYF
>TRBV29-1|TRBJ1-3|16|few|.
TGCAGCGTTGTGGGGCTGGAACAGATCTCTGGAAACACCATATATTTT
CSVVGLEQISGNTIYF
>TRBV6-5|TRBJ2-5|13|few|TRBD1
TGTGCCAGCGGAACAGGGGGGAGAGGGACCCAGTACTTC
CASGTGGRGTQYF
>TRBV29-1|TRBJ1-1|13|.|TRBD1
TGCAGCGTTGACCCTACAGGGGGCACTGAAGCTTTCTTT
CSVDPTGGTEAFF
>TRBV6-5|TRBJ1-4|14|.|.
TGTGCCAGCAGCCGCGGGACGGTCAATGAAAAACTGTTTTTT
CASSRGTVNEKLFF
>TRBV9|TRBJ2-3|14|once|.
TGTGCCAGCAGCCTTTATAGAGATACAGATACGCAGTATTTT
CASSLYRDTDTQYF
>TRBV6-2/TRBV6-3|TRBJ2-7|15|.|.
TGTGCCAGCAGTCCCGGGGGCGGGGGCAAGTACGAGCAGTACTTC
CASSPGGGGKYEQYF
>TRBV6-2/TRBV6-3|TRBJ1-1|11|.|TRBD1
TGTGCCAGCAGTAGAGACAGGGGTGCTTTCTTT
CASSRDRGAFF
>TRBV7-2|TRBJ1-2|14|.|TRBD1
TGTGCCAGCAGCTTAAAACAGGGGCCCTATGGCTACACCTTC
CASSLKQGPYGYTF
>TRBV9|TRBJ2-1|12|.|.
TGTGCCAGCAGCACTCAGGGGTATGAGCAGTTCTTC
CASSTQGYEQFF
>TRBV6-5|TRBJ2-7|13|.|TRBD2
TGTGCCAGCCGGGAGGGGGGGTACTACGAGCAGTACTTC
CASREGGYYEQYF
>TRBV7-2|TRBJ2-5|14|once|TRBD2
TGTGCCAGCAGCCTGACTAGCGGCCCAGAGACCCAGTACTTC
CASSLTSGPETQYF
>TRBV7-2|TRBJ2-1|16|.|.
TGTGCCAGCAGCTTAATTCTCAGGGCAGGGAACAATGAGCAGTTCTTC
CASSLILRAGNNEQFF
>TRBV12-5|TRBJ2-3|14|.|TRBD2
TGTGCTAGCCCGACTAGCGGGGGCACAGATACGCAGTATTTT
CASPTSGGTDTQYF
>TRBV3-1/TRBV3-2|TRBJ1-1|15|.|.
TGTGCCAGCAGCCACCGGGGGGTAGGGAGCACTGAAGCTTTCTTT
CASSHRGVGSTEAFF
>TRBV19|TRBJ2-5|14|.|TRBD2
TGTGCCAGTAGAATGGGCGGGAGGAGTGGGACCCAGTACTTC
CASRMGGRSGTQYF
>TRBV9|TRBJ1-1|13|.|.
TGTGCCAGCAGCCCGCAGGGGAACACTGAAGCTTTCTTT
CASSPQGNTEAFF
>TRBV5-4|TRBJ2-5|15|.|TRBD1
TGTGCCAGCAGCCCGGGACAGGGGGCGCAAGAGACCCAGTACTTC
CASSPGQGAQETQYF
>TRBV11-2|TRBJ1-6|19|.|.
TGTGCCAGCAGTCTACTATGGGGAGGGACACCTCCGTCGGGTTCACCCCTCCACTTT
CASSLLWGGTPPSGSPLHF
>TRBV27|TRBJ1-5|16|.|.
TGTGCCAGCACCCAAAAGAACTCGAAAAGCAATCAGCCCCAGCATTTT
CASTQKNSKSNQPQHF
>TRBV7-2|TRBJ1-1|14|once|.
TGTGCCAGCAGCTTAGGAGGCAGGAACACTGAAGCTTTCTTT
CASSLGGRNTEAFF
>TRBV7-9|TRBJ1-1|17|.|.
TGTGCCAGCACCGACTCTCTCGGGGGGCAGTCGAACGGTGAAGCTTTCTTT
CASTDSLGGQSNGEAFF
>TRBV11-1|TRBJ1-4|16|.|TRBD1
TGTGCCAGCGCCTCCCGCGACAGGGGTGGATATGAAAAACTGTTTTTT
CASASRDRGGYEKLFF
>TRBV6-2/TRBV6-3|TRBJ1-1|13|.|.
TGTGCCAGCAGTTACCCCCCCTCAGGAACGGCTTTCTTT
CASSYPPSGTAFF